This T cell receptor (beta chain) originates from a study of blood T cell repertoires in COVID-19. For the study at large: Material from acute and convalescent COVID-19 was sourced from the United States, Italy and Spain. In each case, the material was cDNA or gDNA derived from T cells, B-cell-depleted T cells, or PBMCs.

V shed 0 bases, J shed 7 bases, and the junction held 8 bases outside the gene matches. The CDR3 runs 16 residues. Per germline, CDR1 SGHTA and CDR2 FQGNSA. Original processing notes: Amplification with reference gene primers provided the estimates of nucleated cell counts. Some clones are missing from TCRdb's copy, which holds only in-frame ones; the method was immunoSEQ multiplex PCR. V and J calls and clone size are given by that table; D and trimming were obtained from the DNA. The data contain about 130,000 clones, 70% to 80% of them singletons. The sequence was obtained from a man aged 60 to 75 who had recovered from COVID-19. V is TRBV7-2 and J is TRBJ2-2, with 7 nucleotides matching TRBD2. The sequenced sample consisted of peripheral blood. In DNA form, the CDR3 reads TGTGCCAGCAGCTTAGCAGCGGGGCCCGCAAGCGGGGAGCTGTTTTTT. Translation gives CASSLAAGPASGELFF.